This T cell receptor beta chain was observed in a study of T cell repertoires in ileal Crohn's disease. This CDR3 has 14 residues. The germline V gene encodes CDR1 SGHDT and CDR2 YYEEEE. The ends lost 1 base at V and 6 bases at J; junction bases unmatched: 1. Points on this clone: Its specificity is unknown.

Adults with ileal or ileocolonic Crohn's disease and an indication for resection were eligible. Overall study findings and caveats: Endoscopic recurrence occurred in every patient whose clonality exceeded 26.8%. Sorted CD8 T cells held more high-frequency clones than CD4.

Method: immunoSEQ multiplex PCR; TCRdb's copy keeps in-frame clones and lacks some. The table includes approximately 30,000 clones, over 75% detected once. The chain recombines TRBV5-6 with TRBJ1-6; TRBD1 matches at 7 bases. Sequencing input: ileal tissue. This TCR was sampled from an adult with Crohn's disease. The CDR3: CASSLTGANSPLHF. CDR3 DNA: TGTGCCAGCAGCTTGACAGGGGCTAATTCACCCCTCCACTTT.